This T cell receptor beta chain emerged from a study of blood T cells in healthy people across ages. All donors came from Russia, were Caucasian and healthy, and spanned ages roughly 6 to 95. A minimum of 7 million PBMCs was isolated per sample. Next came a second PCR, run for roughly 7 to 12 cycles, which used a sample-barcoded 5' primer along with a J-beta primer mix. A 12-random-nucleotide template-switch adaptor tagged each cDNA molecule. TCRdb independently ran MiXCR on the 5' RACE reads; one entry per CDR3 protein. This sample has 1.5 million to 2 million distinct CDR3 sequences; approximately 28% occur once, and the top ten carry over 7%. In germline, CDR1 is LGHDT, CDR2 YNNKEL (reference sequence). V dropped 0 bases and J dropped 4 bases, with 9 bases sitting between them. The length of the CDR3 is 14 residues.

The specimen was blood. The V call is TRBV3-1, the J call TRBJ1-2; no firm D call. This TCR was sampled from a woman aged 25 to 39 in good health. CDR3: CASSQDVTAYGYTF. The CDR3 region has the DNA TGTGCCAGCAGCCAAGATGTCACCGCCTATGGCTACACCTTC.